This section outlines one T cell receptor beta chain sequence together with its context. Its antigen is unknown. From germline, CDR1 is MNHEY and CDR2 SVGAGI. The CDR3 contains 13 residues. The V and J ends lost 5 bases and 4 bases respectively, with 11 bases between them. Investigators reverse transcribed all isolated RNA, so they sequenced expressed TCRB transcripts. About 3.6 million reads were obtained on average from naive, central memory and regulatory T cell samples. Clones were sequenced by immunoSEQ multiplex PCR, and TCRdb holds only the in-frame ones, with some missing. Of approximately 150,000 clones listed, around 9% were seen once; the top ten hold approximately 0.7%. The record originates from a study of beta chain features in type 1 diabetes. Study background: Across the samples, approximately 98,000,000 sorted cells were examined in total. Broader study findings: Patients with Type 1 diabetes showed moderately but significantly shorter TCRB CDR3s in all four CD4+ subsets. In these data, an HLA type influence on TCRB rearrangement remained unresolved.

The rearrangement uses TRBV6-5 and TRBJ1-2; D not certain. The sequence derives from a man aged 25-45 years with type 1 diabetes. Sequencing input: central memory CD4+ T cells from blood. CDR3 coding DNA: TGTGCCAGCAGTAGTCGGCAGGTCTATGGCTACACCTTC. Translation gives CASSSRQVYGYTF.